This T cell receptor beta chain appears in the sequencing data of a study of identical twins. The study, taken as a whole, reports: Invariant MAIT and iNKT cells could partly confound zero-insertion analyses. Twin sharing of out-of-frame TCR alpha was underestimated by models in monozygotic pairs.

Concerning this clonotype: What it binds is not known.

Unique molecular identifiers were present on the cDNA, which also gained a universal primer site by template switching. TCRdb fed the 5' RACE reads into MiXCR, producing one record per CDR3 protein. The sample shows some 1,700,000 distinct CDR3 sequences, about 30% of them seen only once. The TCR originated in a newborn girl in good health. Sequenced sample: cord blood.

In DNA, the CDR3 is TGTGCCAGCAGCTTAATCCGGGACACTGGGGAAAAACTGTTTTTT. This codes for CASSLIRDTGEKLFF. The chain links TRBV7-9 to TRBJ1-4, with D possibly TRBD1 on 6 matching bases. This CDR3 spans 15 amino acids. Trimming removed 2 bases at V and 8 bases at J, with 15 bases between. Germline V gene lookup returns CDR1 SEHNR and CDR2 FQNEAQ (reference sequence).